This passage covers 3 T cell receptor beta chains from one sample sequenced in a study of OX40 agonist ivuxolimab in advanced cancers. TCRdb's table, derived via immunoSEQ multiplex PCR, lists solely in-frame clones and lacks some. The sample consists of 60,000 to 85,000 clones, 80% to 90% of them appearing once. The starting material was CD4+ or CD8+ T cells sorted from blood, obtained in a trial of the OX40 agonist ivuxolimab. The receptors here all came from an adult with an advanced solid tumor such as melanoma, head and neck, liver or kidney cancer.

This clone appeared a single time. J is TRBJ2-1 and V is TRBV5-4, with D possibly matching TRBD2 (6 bases). Trimming pared 2 bases from V and 7 bases from J, leaving 19 bases between. The CDR3 loop spans 16 amino acids. CDR1 SGHNT and CDR2 YYREEE come from the germline V gene (reference sequence). The CDR3, as DNA: TGTGCCAGCAGCTTTAAAAGGGACTCGTCTGGGAATGAGCAGTTCTTC. Translation: CASSFKRDSSGNEQFF.

The CDR3 nucleotides read TGTGCCAGCAGCTTTGACAGTCCTTACGAGCAGTACTTC. It yields the protein CASSFDSPYEQYF. The chain carries TRBV7-3 and TRBJ2-7; D is perhaps TRBD1 (5 bases). There are 13 residues in the CDR3. With 3 bases removed from V and 4 bases from J, the gap between germline ends came to 10 bases. Germline CDR1 and CDR2: SGHTA and FQGTGA.

This clone was detected once. The chain couples TRBV5-6 to TRBJ1-4; no clear D gene. Germline lookup yields CDR1 SGHDT and CDR2 YYEEEE. This CDR3 is 15 amino acids long. V lost 1 base, J lost 1 base, and 8 bases lay in between. As DNA, the CDR3 is TGTGCCAGCAGCTTGTTTTCGAGAACTAATGAAAAACTGTTTTTT. Protein: CASSLFSRTNEKLFF.